This T cell receptor beta chain was documented in a study of blood T cells in healthy people across ages. There are a few counts of this clonotype. Its specificity is not known. General study results and limits: Conclusively comparing naive with antigen-experienced cells was impossible with unsorted PBMCs. The donors' CMV status was not determined, possibly confounding changes in expanded clonotypes.

Extraction of total RNA produced a minimum of 5 micrograms from each sample. A sample-barcoded 5' primer and a J-beta primer mix were used in a second PCR of roughly 6 to 11 cycles. Via MiXCR, TCRdb re-called the 5' RACE reads, giving one row per CDR3 protein. The table shows about 930,000 distinct CDR3 sequences, with around 29% occurring only once. The same specimen was also included in a second study, on T cells of mothers and their children.

The receptor comes from a woman aged 40 to 50 in good health. Source material: blood.

The chain's CDR3 is CASSLGADRGGYTF. Written as DNA, the CDR3 is TGTGCCAGCAGCCTTGGGGCGGACAGGGGTGGCTACACCTTC. This chain connects TRBV12-3 or TRBV12-4 to TRBJ1-2; TRBD1 aligns across 9 bases. V dropped 6 bases and J dropped 7; count of bases not matched to a gene: 9. The CDR3 covers 14 residues.